These 14 T cell receptor beta chains were sequenced from one sample in a study of T cell responses to AZD1222 COVID-19 vaccine. Data came from immunoSEQ multiplex PCR; TCRdb stores just in-frame clones and leaves some out. The profile shows roughly 250,000 clones, 85% to 95% of them singletons. Sequencing was performed on peripheral blood, taken on day 0 of AZD1222 vaccination. Source of these receptors: an adult in good health.

The rearrangement links TRBV3-1 (or the pseudogene TRBV3-2) to TRBJ1-1; D is undetermined. Per germline, CDR1 LGHDT and CDR2 YNNKEL (reference sequence). The CDR3 runs 14 residues. Trimming took off 1 base at V and 6 bases at J, with 12 bases between the two ends. CDR3 in DNA: TGTGCCAGCAGCCAAGTCGGAGATCGGGCTGAAGCTTTCTTT. The encoded protein is CASSQVGDRAEAFF.

This clone was found a few times. The CDR3 nucleotides read TGTGCCAGCAGCTTAATTGGGGAGCTGAACACTGAAGCTTTCTTT. It specifies CASSLIGELNTEAFF. The genes are TRBV13 and TRBJ1-1; the D is unclear. The CDR3 contains 15 residues. V shed 2 bases and J shed 0 bases, with 10 bases lying between them. Looked up from germline, CDR1 is PRHDT and CDR2 is FYEKMQ (reference sequence).

A remark on this clone: This CDR3 is also generated by other DNA sequences in the sample. This chain links TRBV3-1 (or the pseudogene TRBV3-2) with TRBJ2-3; D perhaps matches TRBD2 (7 bases). The CDR3 contains 14 residues. With 4 bases removed from V and 2 bases from J, the gap between germline ends came to 10 bases. The germline V gene encodes CDR1 LGHDT and CDR2 YNNKEL (reference sequence). Here the CDR3 reads CASSPGGPTDTQYF. The CDR3 DNA sequence: TGTGCCAGCAGCCCGGGGGGCCCCACAGATACGCAGTATTTT.

The chain has TRBV7-3 and TRBJ2-1, with 9 bases matching TRBD1. The CDR3 spans 13 residues. Germline CDR1 SGHTA, CDR2 FQGTGA. V shed 9 bases and J 4 bases; nucleotides not matched to a gene: 4. The CDR3 DNA reads as TGTGCCAGGCGGGACAGGGCTTACAATGAGCAGTTCTTC. Protein product: CARRDRAYNEQFF.

This sequence joins TRBV19 and TRBJ1-2; TRBD1 might be the D (5 bases). V was trimmed by 8 bases and J by 4 bases, leaving 11 bases between them. CDR3 length equals 12 residues. Germline V gene data show CDR1 as LNHDA and CDR2 as SQIVND (reference sequence). CDR3: CASGGAIYGYTF. The CDR3 nucleotides are TGTGCCAGTGGAGGGGCGATCTATGGCTACACCTTC.

The V and J genes are TRBV3-1 (or the pseudogene TRBV3-2) and TRBJ2-3; no firm D call. This CDR3 has 11 amino acids. V lost 6 bases and J lost 5, with 6 bases in between. Per the germline V gene, CDR1 is LGHDT and CDR2 is YNNKEL (reference sequence). The CDR3 region is CASRLLDTQYF. CDR3 DNA sequence: TGTGCCAGCAGACTACTAGATACGCAGTATTTT.

The V call is TRBV11-2, the J call TRBJ1-1; the match to TRBD1 covers 7 bases. The J segment lost 5 bases and the V segment lost 5 bases, leaving 11 bases of the junction unmatched. Germline V lookup: CDR1 SGHAT, CDR2 FQNNGV. The CDR3 has 15 amino acids. The CDR3 DNA is TGTGCCAGCAGCCCTTTGACAGGGCGGGGAACTGAAGCTTTCTTT. It yields the protein CASSPLTGRGTEAFF.

The V call is TRBV5-1, the J call TRBJ1-4, with 7 bases aligning to TRBD1. This CDR3 comprises 15 residues. With 0 bases clipped from V and 4 bases from J, the junction kept 3 bases outside the gene matches. Germline V gene lookup returns CDR1 SGHRS and CDR2 YFSETQ. The CDR3 DNA is TGCGCCAGCAGCTTGGAGGGACAGCGTAATGAAAAACTGTTTTTT. It translates to CASSLEGQRNEKLFF.

DNA for the CDR3: TGCAGTGCCGGGACCGGAGCTTTCTTT. This gives the protein CSAGTGAFF. The genes are TRBV20-1 and TRBJ1-1, with a possible D match to TRBD1 (5 bases). The germline gives CDR1 DFQATT, CDR2 SNEGSKA (reference sequence). Trimming shortened V by 6 bases and J by 10 bases, and 9 bases separated the two germline ends. This CDR3 is built from 9 residues.

The CDR3 sequence: CASSPSLAGANTGELFF. The CDR3 nucleotides read TGTGCCAGCAGCCCATCTTTAGCGGGAGCGAACACCGGGGAGCTGTTTTTT. The gene calls are TRBV7-2 and TRBJ2-2; 9 nucleotides align to TRBD2. The CDR3 covers 17 residues. Losses at the gene ends were 5 bases for V and 0 bases for J; bases not matched to a gene: 7. The germline gives CDR1 SGHTA, CDR2 FQGNSA.

This clone came up once. The chain is built from TRBV24-1 and TRBJ2-1; D possibly matches TRBD1 or TRBD2 (6 bases each). Trimming pared 2 bases from V and 6 bases from J, leaving 10 bases between. Germline assignment: CDR1 KGHDR and CDR2 SFDVKD. The length of the CDR3 is 14 residues. The CDR3 DNA reads as TGTGCCACCAGTGATTGGGGGGCGTTCAATGAGCAGTTCTTC. Encoded protein: CATSDWGAFNEQFF.

This chain connects TRBV6-1 to TRBJ2-2; no clear D. The ends were cut back, 0 bases at V and 3 bases at J, with 14 bases in the middle. Per the germline V gene, CDR1 is MNHNS and CDR2 is SASEGT. The CDR3 totals 17 residues. The CDR3 nucleotides read TGTGCCAGCAGTGAAGCCGGACCAAGGTGGGACACCGGGGAGCTGTTTTTT. This gives the protein CASSEAGPRWDTGELFF.

This chain connects TRBV6-2 or TRBV6-3 to TRBJ2-7; TRBD2 matches at 9 bases. Germline CDR1 and CDR2: MNHEY and SVGEGT. After removal of 3 bases from V and 5 bases from J, the junction contained 5 bases not matched to a gene. The CDR3 loop spans 14 amino acids. CDR3 region: CASSYTREGNEQYF. CDR3 nucleotides: TGTGCCAGCAGTTATACGCGGGAGGGTAACGAGCAGTACTTC.

This sequence joins TRBV19 and TRBJ2-2; TRBD1 aligns across 10 bases. Germline V CDR1 and CDR2: LNHDA, SQIVND (reference sequence). V was pared by 6 bases and J by 3 bases, with 4 bases of the junction left unmatched. CDR3 size: 15 residues. The CDR3 loop is CASRGGTGDTGELFF. CDR3 bases: TGTGCCAGTAGGGGCGGGACAGGGGACACCGGGGAGCTGTTTTTT. Full variable domain (missing parts from reference TRBV19 and TRBJ2-2): DGGITQSPKYLFRKEGQNVTLSCEQNLNHDAMYWYRQDPGQGLRLIYYSQIVNDFQKGDIAEGYSVSREKKESFPLTVTSAQKNPTAFYLCASRGGTGDTGELFFGEGSRLTVL.